This TCR beta chain appears in the sequencing data of a study of T-cell reconstitution after alpha-beta-depleted transplantation in children. The germline V gene encodes CDR1 DFQATT and CDR2 SNEGSKA (reference sequence). V was cut by 4 bases and J by 1 base, with 13 bases left in between. This CDR3 is built from 14 residues. Unique molecular identifiers were incorporated into the prepared TCRbeta library. TCRdb recomputed calls from the PCR reads with MiXCR, one row per CDR3 protein. This table holds approximately 650,000 distinct CDR3 sequences, around 14% found once. This clonotype turned up a few times.

The source is a girl aged 2 to 10 with congenital amegakaryocytic thrombocytopenia, due to receive a stem cell transplant. The sequencing here drew on PBMCs, taken before TCRalphabeta/CD19-depleted stem cell transplant. The chain carries TRBV20-1 and TRBJ1-1; D gene ambiguous. In DNA form, the CDR3 reads TGCAGTGCTAACCGATTAACAGAGAACACTGAAGCTTTCTTT. Its translation: CSANRLTENTEAFF.